This TCR beta chain emerged from a study of human T cells and chemical hapten exposure. Overall study findings and caveats: The number of TCRs over 1 in 1000 frequency stayed unchanged after DPC.

TCRdb processed the RACE reads anew with MiXCR; each CDR3 protein has one entry. The table includes under 85,000 distinct CDR3 sequences, 10% detected once. This clonotype was detected many times. Antigen unknown. The time point denotes: patch test 2, 6 weeks after DPC sensitization. Treatment reported: therapeutic diphenylcyclopropenone sensitization with weekly scalp DPC. The sequencing here drew on whole blood, taken in connection with sensitization to the hapten diphenylcyclopropenone (DPC). The clonotype comes from a woman between 45 and 65 years old with alopecia areata. Some clones in this sample may be carry-over from other donors' samples.

The CDR3 loop reads CASSQVMVAGESYGTDTQYF. CDR3 in DNA: TGTGCCAGCAGCCAAGTAATGGTAGCGGGAGAGTCATATGGCACAGATACGCAGTATTTT. The chain carries TRBV4-2 and TRBJ2-3, with 9 bases identical to TRBD2. This CDR3 is built from 20 residues. Per the germline V gene, CDR1 is LGHNA and CDR2 is YNFKEQ. The trim removed 1 base at V and 1 base at J, leaving 15 bases unmatched.